This TCR beta chain was found in a study of graft-versus-host responses after intestinal transplantation (dated by TCRdb to the early 2020s). About the study as a whole: The transplants that recipients received were multivisceral, liver-intestinal, or isolated intestinal. All recipients received anti-thymocyte globulin induction followed by maintenance tacrolimus and steroids for roughly three years. After intestinal transplantation, graft-versus-host and host-versus-graft alloreactive T cell clones were followed in the graft, circulation and bone marrow using bulk TCR-beta CDR3 sequencing. Alloreactive clones were identified by sequencing pre-transplant mixed lymphocyte reaction products and comparing these products with unstimulated pre-transplant donor and recipient T cells. Of the roughly 25 intestinal transplant recipients enrolled in the cohort, one of whom was a retransplant, a few patients without pretransplant specimens were excluded. A peak of at least 4% donor T cells among recipient peripheral blood mononuclear cells was the definition used for donor T cell macrochimerism. Instead of going to the commercial service, samples from three later patients were sequenced in-house on an Illumina MiSeq and processed with MiXCR. What the research found in general, with its limitations: High GvH to HvG T cell clonal ratios were observed in the allografts of patients with donor T cell macrochimerism. The conclusions were limited by the relatively low number and heterogeneity of the intestinal transplant patients. GvH clones were detected in recipient bone marrow, and some of these GvH clones were observed earlier in ileal mucosa or blood, consistent with an intestinal mucosal origin. Peak levels of circulating GvH clones were associated with declines in HvG clones early after transplant.

Trimming leaves V shorter by 9 bases and J shorter by 0 bases, with the junction holding 16 bases beyond the gene matches. CDR1 and CDR2, per the germline V gene, are SGDLS and YYNGEE. The CDR3 starts with the cysteine, ends with the phenylalanine, and has 19 residues. Just CDR3 DNA is preserved here, 57 bases in frame from base 1. Blood samples were collected up to 4 times in the first month after transplant and then at least monthly when available. Preparation of the library involved the immunoSEQ multiplex PCR assay. For most patients, high-throughput TCR-beta CDR3 sequencing of genomic DNA was performed by Adaptive Biotechnologies. Per the source publication's procedure: TCR sequencing data were retrieved from Adaptive's ImmunoSEQ software for some 19 patients, whereas three other patients were processed with MiXCR and VDJtools. CDR3 nucleotide sequences shared between donor and recipient were removed because their origin could not be assigned. To count as alloreactive, a clone needed at least 2-fold expansion over unstimulated cells and a minimum CFSE-low frequency of 0.002% (template counts) or 0.001% (read counts). Clones were considered mappable if detected in sequenced pre-transplant spleen, lymph node, or MLR CFSE-low populations of the donor or recipient. The cumulative frequency of alloreactive clones was calculated as a percentage of all sequences, weighted by copy number. TCRdb holds this immuneACCESS table with in-frame rearrangements only. Some clones are missing; in checked studies, unresolved V genes explain under half, and the rest has no known cause. The V and J calls and clone size come from that table; D and trimming were worked out from the DNA. In this sample the table shows about 98,000 clones, more than 70% of which occur a single time. Under 1.5% of the sample is in the top ten clones.

A remark on this clone: Its antigen target is currently unknown. One base away there is no much larger clone; base qualities are not given.

The clonotype comes from a human patient who received an intestinal transplant, so some T cells may come from the graft donor. This specimen was PBMCs, taken 255 days after intestinal transplant. Here the chain combines TRBV9 and TRBJ2-3; TRBD2 matches 13 bases in the middle. CDR3 reads: CANKPLGGLAGNSTDTQYF. In nucleotides, the sequence is TGTGCCAATAAGCCCCTCGGGGGACTAGCGGGGAATAGCACAGATACGCAGTATTTT.